The entry that follows covers one TCR beta chain sequence. The entry originates in a study of blood T cell repertoires in COVID-19. This table comes from immunoSEQ multiplex PCR, and its TCRdb copy is limited to in-frame clones, with some not included. The table shows about 270,000 clones, with 88% occurring only once. Sequencing used peripheral blood. This receptor was identified in a man in his 60s who had recovered from COVID-19.

CDR3 nucleotide sequence: TGCGCCAGCAGCTTGGCCCTCGGAACAAGCGACAGAGCTTTCTTT. This codes for CASSLALGTSDRAFF. The rearrangement uses TRBV5-1 and TRBJ1-1; D might be TRBD1 (5 bases). The CDR3 has 15 amino acids. Per the germline V gene, CDR1 is SGHRS and CDR2 is YFSETQ. The germline V and J ends were trimmed by 0 bases and 10 bases, with 19 bases remaining between them.